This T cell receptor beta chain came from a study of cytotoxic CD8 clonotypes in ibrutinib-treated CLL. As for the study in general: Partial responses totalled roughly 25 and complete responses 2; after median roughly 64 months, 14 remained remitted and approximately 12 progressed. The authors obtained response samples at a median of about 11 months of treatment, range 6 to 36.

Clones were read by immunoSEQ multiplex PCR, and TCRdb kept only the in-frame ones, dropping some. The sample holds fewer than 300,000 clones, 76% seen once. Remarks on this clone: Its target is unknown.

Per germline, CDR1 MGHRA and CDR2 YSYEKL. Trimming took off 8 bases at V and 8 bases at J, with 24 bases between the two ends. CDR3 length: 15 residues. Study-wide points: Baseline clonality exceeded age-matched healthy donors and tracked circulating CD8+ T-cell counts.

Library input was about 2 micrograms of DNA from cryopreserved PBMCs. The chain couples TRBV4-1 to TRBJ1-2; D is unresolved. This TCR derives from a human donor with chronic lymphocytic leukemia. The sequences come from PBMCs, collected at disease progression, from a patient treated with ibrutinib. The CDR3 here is CASQISSGRILGYTF. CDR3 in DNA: TGCGCCAGCCAAATTTCAAGCGGCAGAATATTGGGCTACACCTTC.